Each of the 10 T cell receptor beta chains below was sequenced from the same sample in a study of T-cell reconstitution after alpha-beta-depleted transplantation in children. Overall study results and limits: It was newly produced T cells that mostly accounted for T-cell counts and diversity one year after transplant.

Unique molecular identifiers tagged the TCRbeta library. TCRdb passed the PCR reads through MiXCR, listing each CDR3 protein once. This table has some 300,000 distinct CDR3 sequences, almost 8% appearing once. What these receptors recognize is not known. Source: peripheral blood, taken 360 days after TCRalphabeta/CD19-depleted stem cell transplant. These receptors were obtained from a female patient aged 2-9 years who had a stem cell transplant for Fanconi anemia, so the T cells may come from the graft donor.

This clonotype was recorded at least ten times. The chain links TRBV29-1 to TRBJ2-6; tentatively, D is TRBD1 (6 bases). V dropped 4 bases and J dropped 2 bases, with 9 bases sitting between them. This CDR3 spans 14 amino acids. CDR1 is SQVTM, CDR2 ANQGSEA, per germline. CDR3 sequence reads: CSVVEGAGANVLTF. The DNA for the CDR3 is TGCAGCGTTGTCGAGGGGGCTGGGGCCAACGTCCTGACTTTC.

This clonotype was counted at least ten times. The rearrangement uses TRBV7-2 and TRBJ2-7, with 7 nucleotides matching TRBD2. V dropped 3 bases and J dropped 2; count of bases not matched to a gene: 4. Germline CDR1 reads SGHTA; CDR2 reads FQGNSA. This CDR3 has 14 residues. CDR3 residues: CASSFERGTYEQYF. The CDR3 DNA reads TGTGCCAGCAGCTTCGAGCGGGGTACCTACGAGCAGTACTTC.

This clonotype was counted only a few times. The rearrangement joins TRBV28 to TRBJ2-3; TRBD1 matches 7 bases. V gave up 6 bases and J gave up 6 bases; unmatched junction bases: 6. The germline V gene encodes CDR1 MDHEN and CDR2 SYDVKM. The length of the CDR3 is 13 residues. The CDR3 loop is CASRLTGTDTQYF. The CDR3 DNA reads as TGTGCCAGCAGATTGACAGGGACCGATACGCAGTATTTT.

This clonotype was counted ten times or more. In DNA form, the CDR3 reads TGCGCCAGCAGCCAAGATAATCAGCCGGGAGATACGCAGTATTTT. It translates to CASSQDNQPGDTQYF. The chain couples TRBV4-3 to TRBJ2-3; D is ambiguous. The CDR3 is made up of 15 amino acids. V gave up 0 bases and J gave up 5 bases, with 12 bases separating them. Germline V CDR1 and CDR2: LGHNA, YSLEER.

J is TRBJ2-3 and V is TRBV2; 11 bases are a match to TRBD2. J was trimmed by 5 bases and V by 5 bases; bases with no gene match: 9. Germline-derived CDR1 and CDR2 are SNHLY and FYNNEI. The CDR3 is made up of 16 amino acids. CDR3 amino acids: CASSRASGRLVDTQYF. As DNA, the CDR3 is TGTGCCAGCAGTAGGGCTAGCGGGAGGTTGGTAGATACGCAGTATTTT.

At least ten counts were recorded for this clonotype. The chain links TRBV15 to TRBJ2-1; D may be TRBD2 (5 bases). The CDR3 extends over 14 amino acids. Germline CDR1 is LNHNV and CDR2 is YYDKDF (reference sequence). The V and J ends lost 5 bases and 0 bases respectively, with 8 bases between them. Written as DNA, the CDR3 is TGTGCCACCAGCTCGGACTTCTCCTACAATGAGCAGTTCTTC. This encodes CATSSDFSYNEQFF.

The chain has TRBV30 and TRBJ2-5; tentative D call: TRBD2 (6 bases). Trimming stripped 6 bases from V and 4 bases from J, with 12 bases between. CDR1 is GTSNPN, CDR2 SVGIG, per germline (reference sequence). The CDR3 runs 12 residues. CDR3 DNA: TGTGCCTGTACCCCGGGACTAGAGACCCAGTACTTC. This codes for CACTPGLETQYF. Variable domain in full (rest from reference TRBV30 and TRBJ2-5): SQTIHQWPATLVQPVGSPLSLECTVEGTSNPNLYWYRQAAGRGLQLLFYSVGIGQISSEVPQNLSASRPQDRQFILSSKKLLLSDSGFYLCACTPGLETQYFGPGTRLLVL.

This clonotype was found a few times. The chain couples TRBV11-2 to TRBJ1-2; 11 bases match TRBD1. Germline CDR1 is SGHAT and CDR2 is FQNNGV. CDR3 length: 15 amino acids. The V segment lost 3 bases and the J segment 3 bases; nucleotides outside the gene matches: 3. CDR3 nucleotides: TGTGCCAGCAGCTTCCGGACAGGGGGCGACTATGGCTACACCTTC. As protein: CASSFRTGGDYGYTF.

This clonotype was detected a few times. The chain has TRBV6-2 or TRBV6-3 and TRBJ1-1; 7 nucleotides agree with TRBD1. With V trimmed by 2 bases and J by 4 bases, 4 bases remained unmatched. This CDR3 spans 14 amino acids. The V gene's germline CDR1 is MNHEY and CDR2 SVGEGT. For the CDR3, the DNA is TGTGCCAGCAGTTACGGCAGGGGGAGCACTGAAGCTTTCTTT. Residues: CASSYGRGSTEAFF.

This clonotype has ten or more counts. CDR3 DNA: TGTGCCAGCAGCTTACGGTTCCGGACTAGCGGGAGTGGGGATGAGCAGTTCTTC. It translates to CASSLRFRTSGSGDEQFF. This chain uses TRBV11-1 with TRBJ2-1, with 13 positions matching TRBD2. The CDR3 spans 18 residues. The V gene end was trimmed by 2 bases and the J gene end by 8 bases; junction bases not matched to a gene: 12. CDR1 is SGHAT, CDR2 FQDESV, per germline (reference sequence).